This T cell receptor beta chain was profiled in a study of beta chain features in type 1 diabetes (dated by TCRdb to about 2018). General notes on the study: Patients and healthy donors did not differ in mean age, gender distribution, total cell number or subset yield. Regulatory and stem cell-like memory subsets were isolated from only 8 patients and about eight healthy donors, whereas naive and central memory subsets came from all 28 donors. The study compared TCRB repertoires of sorted circulating CD4+ T cell subsets between recently diagnosed type 1 diabetes patients and matched healthy donors. A total of roughly 110 million sorted cells were examined across all samples, and the number of cells per subset was strongly correlated with RNA yield.

In its sample, this clone was seen a few times. Its specific antigen is unknown. Per-base quality was not reported, and no clone a single base away is much larger than it. The High Capacity cDNA Reverse Transcription Kit was used to reverse transcribe all of the isolated RNA, meaning that expressed TCRB transcripts were what got sequenced. Deep immunoSEQ sequencing was performed on naive, central memory and regulatory T cell samples, with an average of around 3.5 million total reads per sample. Sorted cells were lysed in RLT buffer and RNA was extracted with DNase-treated RNeasy Micro or Mini kits, depending on cell number. Each cell subset was processed on its own to prevent cross-contamination, while patient and healthy donor samples were processed together. The immunoSEQ multiplex PCR was used to amplify TCRB sequences from cDNA, yielding 87-bp fragments that span the CDR3 region. Sequencing of the amplicons was done on the Illumina HiSeq platform. In the original analysis: PCR bias was computationally corrected using synthetic template baselines, reads within Hamming distance 2 were collapsed, and singletons that could not be merged were discarded. Reads were aligned against IMGT to assign V, D and J genes, CDR3 length and insertions or deletions at six rearrangement sites. Within each subset, clonotype counts were normalized to the number of sorted cells before true diversity and Gini coefficients were calculated with the tcR R package. Repertoire sharing was quantified using the overlap coefficient calculated on TCRB nucleotide sequences. TCRdb took over this immuneACCESS table, retaining in-frame rearrangements with V and J assigned. Such tables are incomplete; in checked studies, under half of the missing clones stem from an unresolved V gene, and the remainder is unexplained. That table supplies the V and J calls and clone size; D and trimming were determined from the DNA. The sample table lists 300,000 to 400,000 clones, 9.6% of them with a count of one. Roughly 0.6% of the sample belongs to the ten largest clones.

What the authors observed across the whole study: At VDJ recombination sites, type 1 diabetes patients had fewer insertions and more deleted nucleotides, which implies abnormalities in thymic rearrangement. A moderate but significant shortening of TCRB CDR3 length was observed in type 1 diabetes patients in all four CD4+ subsets. Because cDNA was sequenced instead of genomic DNA, activated cells with high expression could be over-represented, although the groups did not differ in activation or CD3 levels. HLA sub-analyses involved small numbers of individuals, so any influence of HLA type on TCRB rearrangement remained unresolved. Shorter templates might have been favored by PCR, but patient and control samples were amplified and corrected together, so both groups would have been affected equally by any skew. The naive, central memory and regulatory TCRB repertoires appeared to resemble one another more closely among patients than among healthy donors.

Each donor gave one peripheral blood draw, averaging roughly 100 mL, which was collected into heparinised tubes. A BD FACSAria II was used to sort naive, central memory, regulatory and stem cell-like memory CD4+ T cells with a panel that included CD45RO, CCR7, CD25, CD127, CD95 and CD27. All sorted populations exceeded 95% purity. PBMCs were isolated immediately by Lymphoprep density gradient centrifugation and stained directly without culture. Samples were stained and sorted in pairs, with one healthy donor and one patient per experiment, so that batch effects were minimized. The CDR3 measures 15 amino acids from cysteine to phenylalanine. The sequence is cut down to CDR3 DNA, 45 bases in frame from base 1. Based on the germline V gene (reference sequence), the CDR1 and CDR2 sequences are LNHNV and YYDKDF. The V and J ends are trimmed by 0 bases and 7 bases, leaving 13 bases between them.

The sequenced material came from central memory CD4+ T cells from blood. Recombination linked TRBV15 to TRBJ1-5; 5 matching bases give a weak D call of TRBD1. The receptor's source is a man aged 30-40 years with type 1 diabetes. The DNA reads TGTGCCACCAGCAGAGATCGGTGGGGGATGCAGCCCCAGCATTTT. This is translated as CATSRDRWGMQPQHF.